The 3 T cell receptor beta chains below all came from one sample that was sequenced in a study of T-cell reconstitution after alpha-beta-depleted transplantation in children (dated by TCRdb to the mid-2010s). Library construction relied on PCR. Data came from an Illumina HiSeq 2500. Molecular barcoding was employed in the preparation of TCR libraries, with unique molecular identifiers being used to normalize TCRbeta repertoire quantification. The public reads were reanalyzed by TCRdb: fastp trimming at Q25, MiXCR alignment, in-frame beta chains only. Entries are consolidated by CDR3 protein sequence, retaining the most common genes and DNA. Recorded for this sample are 800,000 to 1,000,000 distinct CDR3 sequences; around 30% of them occurred a single time. The ten top clones hold 28% of the sample. According to the study, the label for this sample's treatment or condition signals: allogeneic hematopoietic cell transplantation with graft depleted of TCRalphabeta T cells and CD19 B cells.

Source: PBMCs, mostly from graft donor cells, taken 360 days after TCRalphabeta/CD19-depleted stem cell transplant. Receptor source: a boy in the first two years of life who had a stem cell transplant for SCID, so the T cells may come from the graft donor.

J is TRBJ2-3 and V is TRBV6-1; D uncertain. This CDR3 has 15 amino acids. The V gene lost 6 bases and the J gene lost 0 bases, with 13 bases spanning the gap. Germline CDR1 MNHNS, CDR2 SASEGT. CDR3 nucleotides: TGTGCCAGCAGGTTCGGTGGGCTTAGCACAGATACGCAGTATTTT. Translation: CASRFGGLSTDTQYF.

The genes are TRBV18 and TRBJ1-1; D might be TRBD1 (6 bases). CDR3 size: 14 residues. Looked up from germline, CDR1 is KGHSH and CDR2 is LQKENI. Trimming cost V 1 base and J 6 bases, with 12 bases left between them. The CDR3 region has the DNA TGTGCCAGCTCACCACAGGGGGGAGTCGCTGAAGCTTTCTTT. It encodes CASSPQGGVAEAFF.

This chain links TRBV20-1 with TRBJ2-2; D ambiguous. CDR3 length equals 12 residues. CDR1 DFQATT and CDR2 SNEGSKA come from the germline V gene (reference sequence). Trimming took off 0 bases at V and 8 bases at J, with 7 bases between the two ends. CDR3 sequence: CSARDVLGELFF. The CDR3 bases are TGCAGTGCTAGAGATGTTTTGGGGGAGCTGTTTTTT.